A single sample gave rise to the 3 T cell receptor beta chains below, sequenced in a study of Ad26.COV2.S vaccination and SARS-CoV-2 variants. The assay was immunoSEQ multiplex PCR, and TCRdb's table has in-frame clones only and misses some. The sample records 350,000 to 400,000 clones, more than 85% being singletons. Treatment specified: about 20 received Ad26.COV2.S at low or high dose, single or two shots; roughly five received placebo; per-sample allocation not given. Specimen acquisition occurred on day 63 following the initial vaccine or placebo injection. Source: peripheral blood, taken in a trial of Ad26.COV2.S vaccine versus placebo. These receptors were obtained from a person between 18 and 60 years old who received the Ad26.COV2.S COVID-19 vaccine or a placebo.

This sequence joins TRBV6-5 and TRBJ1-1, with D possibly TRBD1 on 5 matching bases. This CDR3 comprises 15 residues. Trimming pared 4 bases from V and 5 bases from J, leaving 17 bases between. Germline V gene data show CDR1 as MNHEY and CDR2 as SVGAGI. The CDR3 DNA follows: TGTGCCAGCAGTTTGTCTTTTGGGGGGGGGACTGAAGCTTTCTTT. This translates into CASSLSFGGGTEAFF.

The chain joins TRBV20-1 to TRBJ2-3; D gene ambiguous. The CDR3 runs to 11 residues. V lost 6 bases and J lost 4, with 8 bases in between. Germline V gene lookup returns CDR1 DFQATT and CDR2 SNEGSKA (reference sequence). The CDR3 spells CSADGSDTQYF. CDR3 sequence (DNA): TGCAGTGCCGATGGCTCAGATACGCAGTATTTT.

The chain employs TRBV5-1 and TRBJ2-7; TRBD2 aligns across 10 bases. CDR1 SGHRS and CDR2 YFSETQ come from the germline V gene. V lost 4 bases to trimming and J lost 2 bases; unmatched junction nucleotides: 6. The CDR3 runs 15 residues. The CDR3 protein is CASSELSGGPYEQYF. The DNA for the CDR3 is TGCGCCAGCAGCGAACTTAGCGGGGGGCCCTACGAGCAGTACTTC.